Listed here are 17 T cell receptor beta chains from one sample, sequenced in a study of T cell repertoires in cytomegalovirus infection. Their target antigens are unknown. TCRdb fed the reads into MiXCR, producing one record per CDR3 protein. The data show about 57,000 distinct CDR3 sequences, around 20% seen once. The sample was CD8+ T cells from cultured PBMCs, taken from culture after CMV antigen stimulation. These receptors all stem from a human donor in good health (CMV status not recorded). Some clones in this sample may be carry-over from other donors' samples.

This chain joins TRBV5-6 and TRBJ2-3, with D perhaps assigned TRBD1 or TRBD2 (5 bases each). V lost 4 bases and J 1 base, leaving 19 bases between the germline ends. Per the germline V gene, CDR1 is SGHDT and CDR2 is YYEEEE. The CDR3 covers 17 residues. Written as DNA, the CDR3 is TGTGCCAGCAGCGTTAGGGTTTTCGGGGACGGCACAGATACGCAGTATTTT. Its translation is CASSVRVFGDGTDTQYF.

This clonotype appeared a single time. The chain employs TRBV7-2 and TRBJ1-6, with 8 nucleotides matching TRBD1. CDR3 length: 16 residues. Germline CDR1 reads SGHTA; CDR2 reads FQGNSA. Trimming cost V 4 bases and J 7 bases; bases outside gene matches: 9. CDR3 in amino acids: CASSSRDRKANSPLHF. The CDR3 nucleotides are TGTGCCAGCAGCTCCCGGGACAGGAAAGCGAATTCACCCCTCCACTTT.

This clonotype was seen a handful of times. A much larger clonotype is one base distant, so this may be a read error. The chain is built from TRBV12-3 or TRBV12-4 and TRBJ2-1; tentatively, D is TRBD2 (6 bases). Trimming took off 4 bases at V and 10 bases at J, with 11 bases between the two ends. The CDR3 spans 12 residues. CDR3 region: CASSYGRGEQFF. In DNA form, the CDR3 reads TGTGCCAGCAGTTACGGACGGGGGGAGCAGTTCTTC.

In this sample, this clonotype turned up a few times. The chain couples TRBV19 to TRBJ2-1; TRBD1 might be the D (6 bases). The CDR3 loop spans 14 amino acids. The V and J ends lost 4 bases and 9 bases respectively, with 16 bases between them. CDR1 LNHDA and CDR2 SQIVND come from the germline V gene (reference sequence). The CDR3 DNA sequence: TGTGCCAGTAGTACCTGGCAGGGGTACGTTGAGCAGTTCTTC. Protein: CASSTWQGYVEQFF.

V gene TRBV7-2 combines with J gene TRBJ2-3; D is ambiguous. The V and J ends lost 1 base and 2 bases respectively, with 10 bases between them. This CDR3 contains 15 residues. The V gene's germline CDR1 is SGHTA and CDR2 FQGNSA. The CDR3 DNA reads TGTGCCAGCAGCTTAGTATCCTCCAACACAGATACGCAGTATTTT. Translating it yields CASSLVSSNTDTQYF.

This clonotype was seen a few times. V usage is TRBV7-2 and J usage is TRBJ2-5, with 14 bases aligning to TRBD2. V shed 2 bases, J shed 2 bases, and the junction held 7 bases outside the gene matches. There are 18 residues in the CDR3. The germline gives CDR1 SGHTA, CDR2 FQGNSA. In DNA, the CDR3 is TGTGCCAGCAGCTTATGGGGACTAGCGGGGGAACTACAAGAGACCCAGTACTTC. It translates to CASSLWGLAGELQETQYF.

This clonotype was detected a few times. The V and J genes are TRBV7-6 and TRBJ1-6, with D hard to call. This CDR3 comprises 17 residues. V was trimmed by 1 base and J by 3 bases, leaving 13 bases between them. Looked up from germline, CDR1 is SGHVS and CDR2 is FNYEAQ. This CDR3 is CASSLDIGLYYNSPLHF. CDR3 coding DNA: TGTGCCAGCAGCTTAGATATTGGACTCTACTATAATTCACCCCTCCACTTT. Full variable domain (rest looked up from reference TRBV7-6 and TRBJ1-6): GAGVSQSPRYKVTKRGQDVALRCDPISGHVSLYWYRQALGQGPEFLTYFNYEAQQDKSGLPNDRFSAERPEGSISTLTIQRTEQRDSAMYRCASSLDIGLYYNSPLHFGNGTRLTVT.

The table lists this clonotype with a few counts. This sequence joins TRBV7-9 and TRBJ2-5, with 7 bases fitting TRBD1. The germline CDR1 and CDR2 sequences are SEHNR and FQNEAQ (reference sequence). The CDR3 consists of 16 residues. With 0 bases clipped from V and 0 bases from J, the junction kept 4 bases outside the gene matches. The CDR3 coding sequence is TGTGCCAGCAGCTTAGCCTCCGGGACAGACCAAGAGACCCAGTACTTC. This translates into CASSLASGTDQETQYF.

Only a few counts were recorded for this clonotype. This sequence joins TRBV7-6 and TRBJ1-1; weak D call: TRBD1 (6 bases). The V gene lost 4 bases and the J gene lost 6 bases, with 12 bases spanning the gap. This CDR3 is 13 amino acids long. Germline V gives CDR1 SGHVS, CDR2 FNYEAQ. The chain's CDR3 is CASSWQGTSEAFF. In DNA, the CDR3 is TGTGCCAGCAGCTGGCAGGGGACATCTGAAGCTTTCTTT. Filled out from reference TRBV7-6 and TRBJ1-1, the complete variable domain reads GAGVSQSPRYKVTKRGQDVALRCDPISGHVSLYWYRQALGQGPEFLTYFNYEAQQDKSGLPNDRFSAERPEGSISTLTIQRTEQRDSAMYRCASSWQGTSEAFFGQGTRLTVV.

V is TRBV14 and J is TRBJ1-2, with 7 bases that match TRBD1. The V gene's germline CDR1 is SGHDN and CDR2 FVKESK. Losses at the gene ends were 2 bases for V and 8 bases for J; bases not matched to a gene: 14. The CDR3 covers 16 residues. In DNA form, the CDR3 reads TGTGCCAGCAGCCAAATTTGGGAAGGGGGCCTACGGGGCTACACCTTC. This gives the protein CASSQIWEGGLRGYTF.

Comment on this clonotype: Being one base from a much bigger clone, this may be a read error. This chain links TRBV7-9 with TRBJ2-5; no clear D. The CDR3 runs to 16 residues. Germline values: CDR1 SEHNR, CDR2 FQNEAQ (reference sequence). Trimming removed 7 bases from V and 7 bases from J, with 25 bases in between. The CDR3, as DNA: TGTGCCAGCACCTCCTCGTCGTGTGTTGGTTTTGGGACCCAGTACTTC. Its protein product is CASTSSSCVGFGTQYF.

The sample holds a few counts of this clonotype. The chain employs TRBV7-9 and TRBJ2-3; 12 bases line up with TRBD1. With 1 base clipped from V and 0 bases from J, the junction kept 11 bases outside the gene matches. The CDR3 runs to 20 residues. Germline assignment: CDR1 SEHNR and CDR2 FQNEAQ (reference sequence). The CDR3 region is CASSLVGTGGDEVSTDTQYF. The CDR3 nucleotides read TGTGCCAGCAGCTTAGTTGGGACAGGGGGCGATGAGGTTAGCACAGATACGCAGTATTTT.

The chain links TRBV7-9 to TRBJ2-7; 7 nucleotides agree with TRBD2. V dropped 1 base and J dropped 2; count of bases not matched to a gene: 5. Germline V gene data show CDR1 as SEHNR and CDR2 as FQNEAQ (reference sequence). There are 15 residues in the CDR3. In DNA, the CDR3 is TGTGCCAGCAGCTTAGTTGCCGGGGGGACCTACGAGCAGTACTTC. Residues: CASSLVAGGTYEQYF.

This clonotype has more than one count but fewer than ten. This chain joins TRBV12-3 or TRBV12-4 and TRBJ1-6; D perhaps matches TRBD1 (5 bases). The V gene lost 5 bases and the J gene lost 10 bases, with 9 bases spanning the gap. The CDR3 length is 12 residues. CDR3 region: CASSRPGSPLHF. As DNA, the CDR3 is TGTGCCAGCAGTCGCCCAGGGTCACCCCTCCACTTT.

The chain employs TRBV6-2 or TRBV6-3 and TRBJ1-5; the D is unclear. The V gene lost 2 bases and the J gene lost 0 bases, with 17 bases spanning the gap. Germline loops: CDR1 MNHEY, CDR2 SVGEGT. This CDR3 spans 18 amino acids. The CDR3 region is CASSYLLTDAFSNQPQHF. The CDR3 coding sequence is TGTGCCAGCAGTTACCTCTTAACAGATGCCTTTAGCAATCAGCCCCAGCATTTT.

The chain uses TRBV7-8 and TRBJ2-7; 8 bases match TRBD2. The trim removed 5 bases at V and 3 bases at J, leaving 3 bases unmatched. Per the germline V gene, CDR1 is SGHVS and CDR2 is FQNEAQ. This CDR3 has 13 amino acids. CDR3 loop: CASSPGGGYEQYF. Written as DNA, the CDR3 is TGTGCCAGCAGCCCGGGAGGGGGCTACGAGCAGTACTTC. The whole variable domain, filled in from reference TRBV7-8 and TRBJ2-7, reads GAGVSQSPRYKVAKRGQDVALRCDPISGHVSLFWYQQALGQGPEFLTYFQNEAQLDKSGLPSDRFFAERPEGSVSTLKIQRTQQEDSAVYLCASSPGGGYEQYFGPGTRLTVT.

In its sample, this clonotype was seen a few times. Written as DNA, the CDR3 is TGTGCCAGCAGCTTAGTAACGGATTCTTTAAATGAAAAACTGTTTTTT. Residues: CASSLVTDSLNEKLFF. The V and J genes are TRBV7-2 and TRBJ1-4, with D unresolved. The CDR3 is made up of 16 amino acids. Trimming cost V 1 base and J 5 bases, with 14 bases left between them. CDR1 and CDR2 (germline): SGHTA, FQGNSA.